This is a list of T cell receptor beta chains from one sample in a study of OX40 agonist ivuxolimab in advanced cancers. The data were produced by immunoSEQ multiplex PCR, yet TCRdb's version contains in-frame clones alone and is incomplete. The repertoire holds around 38,000 clones, with less than 85% as singletons. The material sequenced was CD4+ or CD8+ T cells sorted from blood, taken in a trial of the OX40 agonist ivuxolimab. The receptors originated from an adult with an advanced solid tumor such as melanoma, head and neck, liver or kidney cancer. CDR3s include the opening cysteine and the closing phenylalanine or tryptophan. Fields, in order: D gene, clone size, V gene, CDR3 length, J gene, CDR3 protein, CDR3 DNA. A D gene is named only where the DNA matches it firmly. Not every row has a clone size; where given, it reads once, few, many or a size class.

d_call: -; clone_size: -; v_call: TRBV2; cdr3_length: 15; j_call: TRBJ1-5; cdr3_aa: CASSEDAGISQPQHF; cdr3_nt: TGTGCCAGCAGTGAAGACGCAGGGATCAGCCAGCCCCAGCATTTT
d_call: TRBD2; clone_size: -; v_call: TRBV14; cdr3_length: 16; j_call: TRBJ2-1; cdr3_aa: CASSTLMVAGYNEQFF; cdr3_nt: TGTGCCAGCAGCACCTTGATGGTAGCGGGGTACAATGAGCAGTTCTTC
d_call: TRBD2; clone_size: -; v_call: TRBV7-2; cdr3_length: 15; j_call: TRBJ2-1; cdr3_aa: CASSPSGRGSGQQFF; cdr3_nt: TGTGCCAGCAGCCCTAGCGGGAGGGGTTCAGGGCAGCAGTTCTTC
d_call: -; clone_size: -; v_call: TRBV21-1; cdr3_length: 16; j_call: TRBJ2-7; cdr3_aa: CASSKGYRGLNYEQYF; cdr3_nt: TGTGCCAGCAGCAAAGGATACAGGGGACTAAACTACGAGCAGTACTTC
d_call: -; clone_size: -; v_call: TRBV4-1; cdr3_length: 14; j_call: TRBJ2-2; cdr3_aa: CASSQGGGTGELFF; cdr3_nt: TGCGCCAGCAGCCAAGGAGGAGGAACCGGGGAGCTGTTTTTT
d_call: TRBD1; clone_size: -; v_call: TRBV7-9; cdr3_length: 15; j_call: TRBJ1-1; cdr3_aa: CASSLDRQGAGRAFF; cdr3_nt: TGTGCCAGCAGCTTAGATAGACAGGGGGCGGGTAGGGCTTTCTTT
d_call: TRBD1; clone_size: -; v_call: TRBV5-1; cdr3_length: 15; j_call: TRBJ2-1; cdr3_aa: CASSWDRSGYNEQFF; cdr3_nt: TGCGCCAGCAGCTGGGACAGGTCAGGGTACAATGAGCAGTTCTTC
d_call: -; clone_size: medium-sized; v_call: TRBV30; cdr3_length: 11; j_call: TRBJ1-2; cdr3_aa: CAWTPGLGYTF; cdr3_nt: TGTGCCTGGACACCAGGGCTTGGCTACACCTTC
d_call: TRBD2; clone_size: once; v_call: TRBV28; cdr3_length: 14; j_call: TRBJ2-3; cdr3_aa: CASSGGLVADTQYF; cdr3_nt: TGTGCCAGCAGTGGGGGACTAGTTGCAGATACGCAGTATTTT
d_call: -; clone_size: once; v_call: TRBV7-2; cdr3_length: 11; j_call: TRBJ2-7; cdr3_aa: CASSLGREQYF; cdr3_nt: TGTGCCAGCAGCTTAGGGCGCGAGCAGTACTTC